The source of this T cell receptor beta chain is a study of blood T cell repertoires in COVID-19. Study-wide background: Specimens from acute and convalescent COVID-19 originated in the United States, Italy and Spain.

V gave up 4 bases and J gave up 0 bases; unmatched junction bases: 3. Germline V lookup: CDR1 SGHRS, CDR2 YFSETQ. This CDR3 is 15 amino acids long. Original processing methods: Scientists estimated how many nucleated cells there were by amplifying reference gene primers. TCRdb keeps only in-frame clones here, not all; method: immunoSEQ multiplex PCR. The DNA was the basis for D and trimming; V, J and clone size are from that table. Of under 300,000 clones listed, 82% are singletons. The chain joins TRBV5-1 to TRBJ1-4, with 7 bases aligning to TRBD1. Input material: peripheral blood. The TCR comes from a woman older than 75 with active or convalescent COVID-19. The CDR3 DNA follows: TGCGCCAGCAGCGGTACAGGGGCAACTAATGAAAAACTGTTTTTT. Amino acids: CASSGTGATNEKLFF.